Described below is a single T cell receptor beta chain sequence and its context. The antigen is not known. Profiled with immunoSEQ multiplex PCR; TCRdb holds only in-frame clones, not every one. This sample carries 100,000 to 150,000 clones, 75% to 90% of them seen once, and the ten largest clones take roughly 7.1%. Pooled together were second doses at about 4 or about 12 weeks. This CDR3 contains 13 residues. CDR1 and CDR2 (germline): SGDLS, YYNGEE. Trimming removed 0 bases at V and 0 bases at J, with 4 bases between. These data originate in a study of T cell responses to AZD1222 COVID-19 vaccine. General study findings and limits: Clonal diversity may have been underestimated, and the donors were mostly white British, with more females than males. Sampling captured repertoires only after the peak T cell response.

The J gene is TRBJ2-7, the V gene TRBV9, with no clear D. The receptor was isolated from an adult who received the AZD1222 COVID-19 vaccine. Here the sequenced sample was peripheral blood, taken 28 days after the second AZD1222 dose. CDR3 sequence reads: CASSVGYSYEQYF. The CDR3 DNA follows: TGTGCCAGCAGCGTAGGCTACTCCTACGAGCAGTACTTC.